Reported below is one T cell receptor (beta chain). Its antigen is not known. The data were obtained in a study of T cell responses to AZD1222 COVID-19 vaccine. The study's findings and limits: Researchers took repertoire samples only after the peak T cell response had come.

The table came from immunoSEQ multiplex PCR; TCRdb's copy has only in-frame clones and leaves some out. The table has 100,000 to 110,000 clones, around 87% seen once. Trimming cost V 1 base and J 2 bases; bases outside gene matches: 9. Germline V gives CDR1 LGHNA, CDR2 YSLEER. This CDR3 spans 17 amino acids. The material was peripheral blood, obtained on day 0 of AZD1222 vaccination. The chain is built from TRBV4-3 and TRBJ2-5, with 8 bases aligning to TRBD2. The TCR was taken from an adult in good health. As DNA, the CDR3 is TGCGCCAGCAGCCAAGGTCCGGGAGGGCTGGTGCAAGAGACCCAGTACTTC. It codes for CASSQGPGGLVQETQYF.